Reported below is one T cell receptor (beta chain). Antigen unknown. Trimming cost V 3 bases and J 5 bases; bases outside gene matches: 6. The germline CDR1 and CDR2 sequences are SGHVS and FNYEAQ. This CDR3 has 14 residues. The PCR employed 60 Vbeta primers together with 13 Jbeta primers. The table came from immunoSEQ multiplex PCR; TCRdb's copy has only in-frame clones and leaves some out. The sample contains some 200,000 clones, about 80% of which appear only once. Donors likely had unrecorded immune exposures despite being nominally healthy when sampled. This record belongs to a study of cytomegalovirus exposure and HLA in healthy donors. Study results and limitations: In vitro confirmation showed three CMV-associated chains to be CMV antigen specific.

This TCR was sampled from a middle-aged woman in good health and CMV-seronegative. Sample: PBMCs. The chain has TRBV7-6 and TRBJ2-7; 8 positions agree with TRBD1. CDR3 bases: TGTGCCAGCAGCTTGGGACAGGTCTTCAACGAGCAGTACTTC. Its protein product is CASSLGQVFNEQYF.